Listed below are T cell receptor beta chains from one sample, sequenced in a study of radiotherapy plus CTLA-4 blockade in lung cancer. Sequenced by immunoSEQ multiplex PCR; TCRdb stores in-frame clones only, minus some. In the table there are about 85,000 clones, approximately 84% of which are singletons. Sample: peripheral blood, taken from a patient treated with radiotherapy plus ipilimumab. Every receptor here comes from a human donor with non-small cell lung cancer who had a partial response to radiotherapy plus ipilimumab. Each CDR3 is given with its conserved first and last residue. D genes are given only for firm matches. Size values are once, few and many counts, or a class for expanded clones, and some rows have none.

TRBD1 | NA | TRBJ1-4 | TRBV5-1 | TGCGCCAGCAGCCTACAGGGGGCTTTTGGAGAAAAACTGTTTTTT | CASSLQGAFGEKLFF
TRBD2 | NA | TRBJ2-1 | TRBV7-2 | TGTGCCAGCAGCCACGGTGGGACTAGCGGGAGTCTAAAGGAGCAGTTCTTC | CASSHGGTSGSLKEQFF
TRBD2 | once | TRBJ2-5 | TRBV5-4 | TGTGCCAGCAGCCCGAGGGGTAGCGGGCAAGAGACCCAGTACTTC | CASSPRGSGQETQYF
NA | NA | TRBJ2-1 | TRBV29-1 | TGCAGCGTTGGGAGGGTGGGAGGCTACAATGAGCAGTTCTTC | CSVGRVGGYNEQFF
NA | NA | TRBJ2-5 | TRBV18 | TGTGCCAGCTCCGGGGGACACCAAGAGACCCAGTACTTC | CASSGGHQETQYF
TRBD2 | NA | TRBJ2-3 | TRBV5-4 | TGTGCCAGCAGCCCAATTGGGGGAGGGCCAGTCCCGCAGTATTTT | CASSPIGGGPVPQYF
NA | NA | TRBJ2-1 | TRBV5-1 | TGCGCCAGCAGCTGGGGCGATGTCTCCTACAATGAGCAGTTCTTC | CASSWGDVSYNEQFF
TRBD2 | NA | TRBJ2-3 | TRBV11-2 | TGTGCCAGCAGCCCACCCGGGACTAGAAGTGCAGATACGCAGTATTTT | CASSPPGTRSADTQYF
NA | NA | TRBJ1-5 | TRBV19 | TGTGCCAGTAGAACCCTATTCCCGGGGGGCAATCAGCCCCAGCATTTT | CASRTLFPGGNQPQHF
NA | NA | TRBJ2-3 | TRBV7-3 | TGTGCCAGCAGCTTAACGCCCAGGGGAGGGAGCACAGATACGCAGTATTTT | CASSLTPRGGSTDTQYF
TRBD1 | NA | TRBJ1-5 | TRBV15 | TGTGCCACCAGCAGATTAGGGACAGGATTTAATCAGCCCCAGCATTTT | CATSRLGTGFNQPQHF
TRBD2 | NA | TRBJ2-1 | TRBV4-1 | TGCGCCAGCAGCCCCGGGACTAGCGGGAGGGTTGGTGAGCAGTTCTTC | CASSPGTSGRVGEQFF
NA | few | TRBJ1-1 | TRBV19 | TGTGCCAGTAGCACAACGATGAACACTGAAGCTTTCTTT | CASSTTMNTEAFF
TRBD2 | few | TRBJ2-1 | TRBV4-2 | TGTGCCAGCAGCCAACTACTAGCGGGAGGACCCGGATACAATGAGCAGTTCTTC | CASSQLLAGGPGYNEQFF
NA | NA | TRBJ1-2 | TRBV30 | TGTGCCTGGAGTGGGGGGGGCGAGTACTATGGCTACACCTTC | CAWSGGGEYYGYTF
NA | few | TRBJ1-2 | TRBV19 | TGTGCCAGTAGTATAGACGGGGATATTGGCTACACCTTC | CASSIDGDIGYTF
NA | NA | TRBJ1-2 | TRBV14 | TGTGCCAGCAGCCAAGGAGGGGGCTACACCTTC | CASSQGGGYTF
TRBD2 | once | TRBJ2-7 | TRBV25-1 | TGTGCCAGCAGCTTGGTGGGACTAGCGGGCTACGAGCAGTACTTC | CASSLVGLAGYEQYF
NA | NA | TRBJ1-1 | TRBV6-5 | TGTGCCAGCAGTTACGGGGGGGTGAGCACTGAAGCTTTCTTT | CASSYGGVSTEAFF
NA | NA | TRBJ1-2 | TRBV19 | TGTGCCAGTAGGAATACAATTCGACCGGGATCTGGAAATGGCTACACCTTC | CASRNTIRPGSGNGYTF
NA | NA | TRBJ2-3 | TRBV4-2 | TGTGCCAGCAGCCAAGGACCCAGCGGGAGCACAGATACGCAGTATTTT | CASSQGPSGSTDTQYF
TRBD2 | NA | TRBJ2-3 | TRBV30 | TGTGCCTGGAATCTAGCGGGAGGCCGCATAGATACGCAGTATTTT | CAWNLAGGRIDTQYF
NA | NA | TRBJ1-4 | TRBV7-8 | TGTGCCAGCAGATTAGATACCAGGGGCCTGGCAACTAATGAAAAACTGTTTTTT | CASRLDTRGLATNEKLFF
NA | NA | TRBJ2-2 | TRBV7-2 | TGTGCCAGCAGCCCACAGGTACTGGTGAACACCGGGGAGCTGTTTTTT | CASSPQVLVNTGELFF
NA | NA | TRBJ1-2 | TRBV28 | TGTGCCAGCACCCAAGGCAGGGATTGGTATGGCTACACCTTC | CASTQGRDWYGYTF
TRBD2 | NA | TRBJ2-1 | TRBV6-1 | TGTGCCAGCAAGGTAGCGGGAGGAGCCTACAATGAGCAGTTCTTC | CASKVAGGAYNEQFF
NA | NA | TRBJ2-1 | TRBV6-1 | TGTGCCAGCAGGGGCCGCGGGACTTCGAACAATGAGCAGTTCTTC | CASRGRGTSNNEQFF
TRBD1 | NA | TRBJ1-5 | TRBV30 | TGTGCCTGGAGTGTTAGACAGGGAATTCAGCCCCAGCATTTT | CAWSVRQGIQPQHF
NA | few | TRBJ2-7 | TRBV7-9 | TGTGCCAGCAGCTTAGCCACGGAGAACGAGCAGTACTTC | CASSLATENEQYF
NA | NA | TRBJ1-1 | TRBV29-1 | TGCAGCGTTGAAGATCGGGTCAGGGGAGTCACTGAAGCTTTCTTT | CSVEDRVRGVTEAFF
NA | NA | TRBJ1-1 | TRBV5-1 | TGCGCCAGCGTGCTAGGTTCCGGGGACACTGAAGCTTTCTTT | CASVLGSGDTEAFF
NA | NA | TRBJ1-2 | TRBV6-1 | TGTGCCAGTCTCGCGGAAGCAGGGTATGGCTACACCTTC | CASLAEAGYGYTF
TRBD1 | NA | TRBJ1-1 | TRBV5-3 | TGTGCCAGAAGCCCCCTCTGGACAGGGCGGACTGAAGCTTTCTTT | CARSPLWTGRTEAFF
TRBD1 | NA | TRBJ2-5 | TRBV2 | TGTGCCAGCAGTCGGGACAGGGGGGATCAAGAGACCCAGTACTTC | CASSRDRGDQETQYF
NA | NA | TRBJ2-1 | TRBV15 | TGTGCCACCAGCAGAGGGTCAGGGATCTCCTACAATGAGCAGTTCTTC | CATSRGSGISYNEQFF
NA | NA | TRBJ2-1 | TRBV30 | TGTGCCTGGAGCTTGGCAGGTGAATGGAATGAGCAGTTCTTC | CAWSLAGEWNEQFF
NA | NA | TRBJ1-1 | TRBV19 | TGTGCCAGTAGTATCCCGGCGGGGTGGAACACTGAAGCTTTCTTT | CASSIPAGWNTEAFF
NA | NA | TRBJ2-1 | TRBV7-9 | TGTGCCAGCAGCACCCTTTCGGGTTCCTACAATGAGCAGTTCTTC | CASSTLSGSYNEQFF
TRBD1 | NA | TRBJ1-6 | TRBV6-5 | TGTGCCAGCAGTTACAGTCGACAGGGGGTTAATTCACCCCTTCACTTT | CASSYSRQGVNSPLHF
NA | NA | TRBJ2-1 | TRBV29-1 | TGCAGCTCTGGGGGGGGCAGGGAATACAATGAGCAGTTCTTC | CSSGGGREYNEQFF
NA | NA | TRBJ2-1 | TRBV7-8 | TGTGCCAGCAGCTTAGTGACTGGCTCCTACAATGAGCAGTTCTTC | CASSLVTGSYNEQFF